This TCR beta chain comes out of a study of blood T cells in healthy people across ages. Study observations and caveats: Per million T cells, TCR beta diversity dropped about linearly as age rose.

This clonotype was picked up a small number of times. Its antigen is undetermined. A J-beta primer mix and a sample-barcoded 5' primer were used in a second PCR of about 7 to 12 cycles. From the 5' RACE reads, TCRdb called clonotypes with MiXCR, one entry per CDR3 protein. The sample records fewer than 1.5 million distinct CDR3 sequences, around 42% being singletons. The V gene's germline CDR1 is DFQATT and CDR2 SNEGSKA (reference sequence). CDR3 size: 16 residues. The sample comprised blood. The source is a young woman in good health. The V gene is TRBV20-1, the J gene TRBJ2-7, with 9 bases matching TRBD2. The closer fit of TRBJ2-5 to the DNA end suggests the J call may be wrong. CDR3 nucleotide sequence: TGCAGTGCTAGAGATTATAGGACTAGCGACCAAGAGACCCAGTACTTC. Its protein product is CSARDYRTSDQETQYF.